These T cell receptor beta chains were read from a single sample in a study of T cells after yellow fever vaccination. TCRdb ran MiXCR on the 5' RACE reads and lists one entry per CDR3 protein. The sample has approximately 510,000 distinct CDR3 sequences, 21% seen once; the top ten hold roughly a sixth. Material: PBMCs, obtained approximately 20 days after the first yellow fever vaccination. All receptors come from a man between 18 and 35 years old who received the YFV17D yellow fever vaccine. Each CDR3 is given with its conserved first and last residue. Fields, in order: clone size, D gene, CDR3 length, V gene, J gene, CDR3 protein, CDR3 DNA. The D gene is left open where the match is weak. A clone size is listed for some rows: how often the clone was seen (once, few, many), or a class if it is expanded.

.	TRBD1	17	TRBV9	TRBJ1-5	CASSDGTGKYSNQPQHF	TGTGCCAGCAGCGACGGGACAGGGAAATATAGCAATCAGCCCCAGCATTTT
.	.	16	TRBV28	TRBJ2-4	CASSLVGPLAKNIQYF	TGTGCCAGCAGTTTAGTAGGACCTCTCGCCAAAAACATTCAGTACTTC
.	.	15	TRBV7-9	TRBJ2-2	CASSLASGGPGELFF	TGTGCCAGCAGCTTAGCTAGCGGAGGACCCGGGGAGCTGTTTTTT
.	.	15	TRBV5-6	TRBJ1-4	CASSFFSATNEKLFF	TGTGCCAGCAGCTTTTTCAGTGCAACTAATGAAAAACTGTTTTTT
.	.	14	TRBV4-1	TRBJ2-7	CASSQGHGTYEQYF	TGCGCCAGCAGCCAAGGACACGGGACCTACGAGCAGTACTTC
many	TRBD2	13	TRBV4-1	TRBJ2-2	CASSRGGTGELFF	TGCGCCAGCAGCCGGGGGGGGACCGGGGAGCTGTTTTTT
.	TRBD1	14	TRBV7-9	TRBJ1-1	CASSLQGASTEAFF	TGTGCCAGCAGCTTACAGGGGGCGAGCACTGAAGCTTTCTTT
.	TRBD1	15	TRBV6-1	TRBJ1-1	CASSDHSGGNTEAFF	TGTGCCAGCAGTGATCATTCAGGGGGGAACACTGAAGCTTTCTTT
.	.	14	TRBV27	TRBJ2-1	CASSLKEVWGEQFF	TGTGCCAGCAGTTTAAAGGAGGTGTGGGGTGAGCAGTTCTTC
.	.	12	TRBV20-1	TRBJ1-2	CSARLPGYGYTF	TGCAGTGCTCGTCTACCAGGTTATGGCTACACCTTC
few	TRBD1	15	TRBV9	TRBJ1-2	CASSAGTGRSDGYTF	TGTGCCAGCAGCGCCGGGACAGGGAGATCAGACGGCTACACCTTC
.	TRBD1	15	TRBV20-1	TRBJ1-2	CSARDSDRGGKSDTF	TGCAGTGCTAGAGATTCCGACAGGGGAGGAAAGTCTGACACCTTC
.	TRBD2	13	TRBV7-2	TRBJ2-5	CASRGLNQETQYF	TGTGCCAGCAGGGGACTAAACCAAGAGACCCAGTACTTC
.	.	17	TRBV7-6	TRBJ1-3	CASSLAGSWNSGNTIYF	TGTGCCAGCAGCTTAGCGGGCTCTTGGAACTCTGGAAACACCATATATTTT
once	.	15	TRBV12-3/TRBV12-4	TRBJ2-1	CASSTPTGTFILRFF	TGTGCCAGCAGTACGCCAACCGGGACTTTCATTTTACGGTTCTTC
.	.	16	TRBV28	TRBJ2-1	CASSPLSGAEYNEQFF	TGTGCCAGCAGCCCCCTCTCCGGGGCCGAATACAATGAGCAGTTCTTC
.	TRBD2	13	TRBV7-7	TRBJ2-1	CASAIGRDDEQFF	TGTGCCAGCGCCATCGGGAGGGACGATGAGCAGTTCTTC
.	TRBD2	19	TRBV6-8	TRBJ2-1	CASRLGLAGKADSYNEQFF	TGTGCCAGCAGATTGGGACTAGCGGGGAAAGCTGACTCCTACAATGAGCAGTTCTTC
.	.	13	TRBV20-1	TRBJ2-5	CTPFGRLQETQYF	TGCACCCCCTTCGGACGGCTCCAAGAGACCCAGTACTTC
.	.	12	TRBV20-1	TRBJ2-3	CSAKVDTDTQYF	TGCAGTGCCAAGGTAGACACAGATACGCAGTATTTT
.	.	13	TRBV5-6	TRBJ2-4	CASSVVREEIQYF	TGTGCCAGCAGCGTGGTCAGGGAAGAGATTCAGTACTTC
few	.	14	TRBV5-1	TRBJ1-1	CASSLSDGNTEAFF	TGCGCCAGCAGCTTGTCGGACGGGAACACTGAAGCTTTCTTT
.	TRBD1	13	TRBV20-1	TRBJ2-2	CSARLTGGGELFF	TGCAGTGCTAGACTTACAGGGGGCGGGGAGCTGTTTTTT
few	.	17	TRBV5-1	TRBJ2-1	CASSLGLGASSYNEQFF	TGCGCCAGCAGCTTGGGTTTAGGGGCGAGCTCCTACAATGAGCAGTTCTTC
few	TRBD1	18	TRBV6-2/TRBV6-3	TRBJ1-5	CASSSPRDRATSNQPQHF	TGTGCCAGCAGTTCCCCAAGGGACAGGGCGACTAGCAATCAGCCCCAGCATTTT
.	.	17	TRBV5-4	TRBJ2-3	CASSLAGVAGGRDTQYF	TGTGCCAGCAGCTTGGCCGGGGTAGCCGGGGGTAGAGATACGCAGTATTTT
.	.	15	TRBV7-2	TRBJ2-2	CASSHAARDTGELFF	TGTGCCAGCAGCCACGCCGCCAGGGACACCGGGGAGCTGTTTTTT
few	TRBD1	15	TRBV7-9	TRBJ1-1	CASSLSSGGFTEAFF	TGTGCCAGCAGCTTAAGCTCAGGGGGCTTTACTGAAGCTTTCTTT
.	TRBD2	15	TRBV7-2	TRBJ2-3	CASRLLAGGWDTQYF	TGTGCCAGCAGACTTCTAGCGGGGGGCTGGGATACGCAGTATTTT
.	.	12	TRBV19	TRBJ1-4	CASSIVGEKLFF	TGTGCCAGTAGTATCGTGGGAGAAAAACTGTTTTTT
.	TRBD1	14	TRBV5-5	TRBJ1-2	CASSRGTADGGYTF	TGTGCCAGCAGTCGTGGGACAGCTGACGGGGGCTACACCTTC
few	.	12	TRBV7-9	TRBJ2-5	CASSFYQVPQYF	TGTGCCAGCAGCTTTTACCAAGTCCCCCAGTACTTC
many	.	14	TRBV28	TRBJ2-2	CASMGSLLTGELFF	TGTGCCAGCATGGGCAGCCTGCTCACCGGGGAGCTGTTTTTT
few	.	14	TRBV5-1	TRBJ2-3	CASSLSDRRDTQYF	TGCGCCAGCAGCTTGTCGGACCGGAGAGATACGCAGTATTTT
few	.	13	TRBV3-1	TRBJ1-2	CASSHADLYGYTF	TGTGCCAGCAGCCATGCAGATCTCTATGGCTACACCTTC
.	TRBD1	15	TRBV24-1	TRBJ2-2	CATSDSGQYTGELFF	TGTGCCACCAGTGATTCGGGACAGTACACCGGGGAGCTGTTTTTT
few	.	16	TRBV4-3	TRBJ1-2	CASSQDQRGGGYGYTF	TGCGCCAGCAGCCAAGATCAACGAGGAGGGGGCTATGGCTACACCTTC
.	TRBD2	15	TRBV5-4	TRBJ2-5	CASSLYRGGEETQYF	TGTGCCAGCAGCTTGTACCGCGGGGGGGAAGAGACCCAGTACTTC